This is a list of T cell receptor beta chains from one sample in a study of blood T cell repertoires in COVID-19. Here immunoSEQ multiplex PCR was the method, and the copy in TCRdb shows in-frame clones only, minus some. The data hold hundreds of thousands of clones, with about 94% observed a single time. Sequencing used peripheral blood. All receptors derive from a man aged 55 to 69 with COVID-19, enrolled during active disease. CDR3s include the opening cysteine and the closing phenylalanine or tryptophan. D genes are given only for firm matches. Clone sizes are given selectively: once, few, many, or a class where the clone is expanded.

CASSKTGYGSYNEQFF | TGTGCCAGCAGCAAGACAGGGTACGGCTCCTACAATGAGCAGTTCTTC | TRBV7-8 | - | TRBD1 | TRBJ2-1
CASSIEKGGSNEQFF | TGTGCCAGTAGTATAGAAAAAGGAGGCTCGAATGAGCAGTTCTTC | TRBV19 | - | - | TRBJ2-1
CASSLGTGGNTIYF | TGTGCCAGCAGCTTAGGAACAGGTGGAAACACCATATATTTT | TRBV7-9 | - | - | TRBJ1-3
CASTTGGSGYTF | TGTGCCAGCACCACGGGGGGTAGTGGCTACACCTTC | TRBV6-5 | - | - | TRBJ1-2
CASSTGTLSGELFF | TGTGCCAGCAGCACAGGGACACTTAGCGGGGAGCTGTTTTTT | TRBV5-5 | - | - | TRBJ2-2
CASSQEAAIVGNTIYF | TGTGCCAGCAGCCAAGAGGCGGCTATAGTTGGAAACACCATATATTTT | TRBV4-2 | - | - | TRBJ1-3
CASSYSGQGGYGYTF | TGTGCCAGCAGTTACTCCGGGCAGGGGGGCTATGGCTACACCTTC | TRBV6-6 | few | TRBD1 | TRBJ1-2
CASIKTSGTYEQYF | TGCGCCAGCATTAAGACTAGCGGGACCTACGAGCAGTACTTC | TRBV10-2 | - | TRBD2 | TRBJ2-7
CASSPPAYSYEQYF | TGTGCCAGCTCACCACCAGCCTACTCCTACGAGCAGTACTTC | TRBV18 | - | - | TRBJ2-7
CASSYLRGGRTYEQYF | TGTGCCAGCAGTTACCTACGGGGCGGGAGAACCTACGAGCAGTACTTC | TRBV6-2/TRBV6-3 | - | TRBD2 | TRBJ2-7
CASSLALAGPGLDEQFF | TGTGCCAGCAGCTTGGCCCTGGCGGGACCGGGCTTGGATGAGCAGTTCTTC | TRBV5-4 | - | - | TRBJ2-1
CASSQPLQGPRNTEAFF | TGCGCCAGCAGCCAACCGCTCCAGGGGCCCCGAAACACTGAAGCTTTCTTT | TRBV4-1 | - | - | TRBJ1-1
CASSIYGGEQYF | TGTGCCAGCAGCATATACGGAGGCGAGCAGTACTTC | TRBV9 | - | - | TRBJ2-7
CASSPSLNTEAFF | TGTGCCAGCTCGCCAAGCCTGAACACTGAAGCTTTCTTT | TRBV18 | - | - | TRBJ1-1
CASRAGVTQPQHF | TGTGCCAGCAGGGCAGGGGTAACTCAGCCCCAGCATTTT | TRBV2 | - | - | TRBJ1-5
CASSNGQGNGNTIYF | TGTGCCAGCAGTAACGGACAGGGGAATGGAAACACCATATATTTT | TRBV28 | once | TRBD1 | TRBJ1-3
CASSVDSLSPLHF | TGTGCCAGCAGCGTCGACAGCCTTTCACCCCTCCACTTT | TRBV7-2 | - | - | TRBJ1-6
CSAVWRAHTF | TGCAGTGCTGTCTGGCGGGCCCACACCTTC | TRBV20-1 | - | - | TRBJ1-2
CASSFSGTGVGAGNTIYF | TGTGCCAGCAGTTTTTCCGGGACAGGGGTAGGCGCTGGAAACACCATATATTTT | TRBV27 | - | TRBD1 | TRBJ1-3
CASSYAFGYSYGYTF | TGTGCCAGCAGTTACGCATTCGGATACAGTTATGGCTACACCTTC | TRBV6-2/TRBV6-3 | - | - | TRBJ1-2